One TCR beta chain is described in this entry. Its antigen is not yet known. No quality values exist for individual bases; no much larger clone is one base distant. The cohort consisted of approximately 690 healthy bone marrow donors. Cohort members were all nominally healthy when sampled, although unrecorded immune exposures were likely present. The donor tested CMV seropositive and was one of the 289 seropositive cohort members. Each donor provided a peripheral blood sample, and peripheral blood mononuclear cells were used for TCR beta sequencing. The Qiagen DNeasy Blood Extraction Kit was used to extract genomic DNA from the blood cell samples. The sample originates from a study of cytomegalovirus exposure and HLA in healthy donors (dated by TCRdb to the late 2010s). About the investigation overall: In an earlier analysis of approximately 640 of the donors, 276 Gb of sequence data and about 110 million unique TCR beta sequences from roughly 200 million T cells were reported. Donor age, sex, ethnicity and CMV serostatus were collected together with the repertoire data. To decide whether each TCR beta V gene segment behaved as functional or pseudogenic, an earlier analysis of approximately 590 of the donors relied on high-throughput TCR beta sequencing. Among under 450 genotyped donors of the cohort, an average of roughly 240,000 unique TCR beta nucleotide sequences were sequenced per donor, around a sixth of them non-productive. HLA typing included class I and class II loci at four-digit resolution. Roughly 300 gigabases of sequencing data and approximately 92 million unique TCR sequences made up an early release that covered under 750 HLA-typed donors. A later genetic analysis used genome-wide SNP genotypes for about three fifths of the 666 donors, treating that subset as a discovery cohort. The later analysis used no new phenotypic data to find candidate immune exposures, relying instead on TCR beta sequences and their occurrence across donors. Every discovery cohort repertoire had been produced on one sequencing platform. The study aimed to test whether cataloging public T cell receptors could reveal signatures of past pathogen exposure. Of the 300 to 500 genotyped donors, approximately 81% were placed in the genetic ancestry cluster associated with self-reported Caucasian donors. The study combined high-throughput TCR immunosequencing, statistical association of individual TCRs with disease status, and machine learning to predict cytomegalovirus infection status. Roughly 5 DR-DQ haplotypes were treated as single units for association and clustering because of strong linkage in the cohort. The study profiled the T cell repertoires of about 640 subjects by immunosequencing and related them to cytomegalovirus serostatus. Typing coverage differed by locus: A, B, C, DRB1 and DQB1 were typed in about 629-630 donors, DQA1 in 500 to 550, DPA1 in around 610, and DPB1 in 450 to 480. A later analysis re-examined previously published TCR beta repertoires from several hundred donors and added high-resolution HLA genotyping to investigate patterns of TCR occurrence. Along with the approximately 600-subject first cohort, a separate validation cohort of roughly 110 different subjects was used. Results and caveats for the whole study, not just this receptor: A cluster of highly shared sequence variants was judged likely to represent a technical artifact of the sequencing pipeline. Most TCR sequences were observed very rarely across donors, whereas some public TCRs were present in many individuals. Some IMGT-functional V segments, including TRBV6-2 and TRBV6-3, could not be distinguished by the 87-base-pair reads and were therefore excluded. Because HLA typing was unavailable for some donors at each locus, only the typed subset was used in association tests. Because counts were too low, 15 to 20 rarely observed V segments, including chromosome 9 orphons, were excluded from the earlier analysis of several hundred of the donors. In a later genetic analysis, a missense DCLRE1C variant was associated with V-gene and J-gene trimming of TCR beta chains, and the association was replicated in an independent cohort. In both the original and validation cohorts, the classifier was reported to diagnose cytomegalovirus status with high specificity and sensitivity. Most CMV-associated TCR beta chains appeared to be HLA-restricted in a later analysis, and the HLA associations seemed to be driven largely by CMV exposure. Assigning TCR associations to individual alleles was difficult when HLA alleles, especially DR and DQ, strongly co-occurred. For the cohort, immune exposure information was limited to CMV serostatus. Presence/absence analyses assumed roughly uniform sequencing depth across donors, an assumption that may not hold. In a later analysis, the rate of TCR association differed among HLA loci, with DRB1 alleles having the most associated TCRs and HLA-C alleles having the fewest. A further reported finding was that TCR beta sequences accurately predicted the HLA-A and HLA-B alleles for most subjects in the first cohort. The cohort was sequenced for TCR beta chains only, and without alpha or paired-chain data the features that could be detected were limited. Compared with equally common non-associated chains, HLA-associated TCR beta chains in a later analysis were more clonally expanded and had lower generation probabilities. The study listed 164 TCR beta chains as associated with cytomegalovirus. Correlated functional status among segregating V segments might reflect linkage disequilibrium, but an unknown experimental factor could not be ruled out. A later analysis associated 16,951 TCR beta sequences with specific HLA alleles at a false discovery rate of 0.05. According to the authors, the approach could potentially be generalized to other disease states and immunological phenotypes. In an earlier analysis of 587 of the donors, most TCR beta V segments were observed in productive rearrangements about 90% or about 30% of the time, broadly matching IMGT annotations. Several of the top co-occurrence clusters appeared to be linked to parvovirus B19, influenza, CMV and Epstein-Barr virus, according to a later analysis. A later genetic analysis reported fewer N-insertions in productive TCRs among donors in an Asian-associated ancestry cluster than the roughly 690-donor mean. In vitro tests confirmed that a few of the cytomegalovirus-associated TCR beta chains recognize cytomegalovirus antigens.

Including the terminal cysteine and phenylalanine, the CDR3 comprises 14 residues. Only the CDR3 portion is preserved as DNA: 42 bases, with reading frame beginning at the first base. Trimming at the junction amounts to 5 bases on V and 2 bases on J, and the germline ends lie 9 bases apart. The germline V gene (reference sequence) yields MNHEY for CDR1 and SMNVEV for CDR2. The library came from the immunoSEQ multiplex PCR assay. For the multiplex PCR, a mixture combining 60 forward primers for TCR Vbeta segments and 13 reverse primers for TCR Jbeta segments was used. A multiplex PCR assay on genomic DNA amplified the CDR3 region of rearranged TCR beta genes. Amplified TCR beta libraries were sequenced as 87-base-pair reads on the Illumina HiSeq System. Concerning the study's data processing: A later analysis counted 65 million to 90 million unique TCR beta chains across the 550 to 800 repertoires, and approximately 11 million of these chains were shared by at least two donors. A nearest-neighbor algorithm error-corrected the raw reads and collapsed the reads into unique sequences, merging closely related sequences to remove PCR and sequencing errors. CDR3 sequences were aligned to IMGT reference sequences to assign V, D and J gene segments. For a sequence to be retained, a match of at least six nucleotides to both a V gene segment and a J gene segment was required. A rearrangement counted as productive if the CDR3 had no stop codons and remained in frame with V and J, and every other rearrangement counted as non-productive. Following IMGT convention, CDR3 was defined as the stretch from the second conserved V-encoded cysteine to the conserved J-encoded phenylalanine. Sequences without an unambiguous match to a single V gene segment were excluded from the earlier analysis of about 600 of the donors. In an earlier analysis of 587 of the donors, V segments were called functional above 56.7% productive rearrangements and were called segregating when the between-donor standard deviation exceeded 5%. A statistical classification framework was built for diagnosing cytomegalovirus status from the catalog of TCR beta chain sequences. A later analysis assigned V and J genes by comparing TCR nucleotide sequences with IMGT/GENE-DB human TR gene sequences. In a later analysis, CDR3 sequences and most-parsimonious VDJ recombination scenarios were assigned using the TCRdist pipeline. A later analysis defined each TCR beta chain by its CDR3 amino acid sequence plus V-gene family, and excluded reads lacking a unique V-gene family. In a later analysis, 450 to 600 highly shared, low-generation-probability nucleotide sequences were removed to address suspected cross-contamination and a sequencing artifact. In a later analysis, a clonal expansion index was calculated for each public chain from normalized within-repertoire ranks of inferred template counts. In a later analysis, generation probabilities were computed using a VDJ recombination model fitted to out-of-frame rearrangements, and the results were checked against IGoR. In a later analysis, hypergeometric tests were used to score TCR-TCR, TCR-HLA and TCR-CMV co-occurrence, with a repertoire-size bias correction applied to TCR pairs. False discovery rates were estimated in a later analysis by permuting HLA or CMV assignments 20 times. In a later analysis, co-occurring TCRs were grouped with DBSCAN, and TCRdist sequence similarity was added when clustering was performed within HLA-allele-positive subsets. Repertoires with fewer than 30,000 or more than 120,000 public chains were left out of co-occurrence clustering, as were a handful of repertoires with anomalous nucleotide sharing. Drawn from immuneACCESS, this table holds only the in-frame rearrangements with V and J called that TCRdb kept. Clones are partly lost; checked studies trace under half to an unresolved V gene and leave the rest unexplained. D and trimming were read from the DNA, whereas the V and J calls and clone size are those reported in that table. The sample has 180,000 or so clones on record, about 80% of them singletons. The ten largest clonotypes hold roughly 13% of the sample.

The sequenced sample consisted of PBMCs. The receptor was isolated from a man aged 50-60 years in good health and CMV-seropositive. Recombination connected TRBV27 to TRBJ2-2; a tentative D call is TRBD1 (5 bases match). The sequenced DNA: TGTGCCAGCAGTCCGACAGTCAACACCGGGGAGCTGTTTTTT. Its protein is CASSPTVNTGELFF.